The 11 T cell receptor beta chains reported below all come from one sample, sequenced in a study of shared clonotypes between healthy human individuals. Measured with immunoSEQ multiplex PCR; TCRdb has only the in-frame clones, and not every one. The table includes more than 1 million clones, approximately 80% detected once. The sequencing sample was made of memory CD4+ T cells from PBMCs. Subset noted: CD45RA-negative fraction. These receptors were taken from a young man in good health. Some clones in this sample may be carry-over from other donors' samples.

J is TRBJ2-2 and V is TRBV18, with TRBD1 matching over 7 bases. V was clipped by 0 bases and J by 1 base; unmatched bases: 2. CDR3 length: 16 amino acids. Germline CDR1 reads KGHSH; CDR2 reads LQKENI. The CDR3 DNA reads as TGTGCCAGCTCACCACCTCAGGGGGTGAACACCGGGGAGCTGTTTTTT. Translation gives CASSPPQGVNTGELFF.

The chain is built from TRBV6-1 and TRBJ2-1, with 10 bases that match TRBD1. This CDR3 is 15 amino acids long. Germline V CDR1 and CDR2: MNHNS, SASEGT. V was pared by 6 bases and J by 3 bases, with 5 bases of the junction left unmatched. In DNA form, the CDR3 reads TGTGCCAGCAGAGAATGGACAGGGGGCTACAATGAGCAGTTCTTC. This sequence encodes CASREWTGGYNEQFF.

This chain connects TRBV19 to TRBJ2-2; TRBD1 matches 11 bases. This CDR3 comprises 16 residues. J was trimmed by 3 bases and V by 6 bases; bases with no gene match: 6. Germline-derived CDR1 and CDR2 are LNHDA and SQIVND (reference sequence). The DNA for the CDR3 is TGTGCCAGTAGGCGGACAGGGGGCGGGGACACCGGGGAGCTGTTTTTT. Protein sequence: CASRRTGGGDTGELFF.

The V call is TRBV2, the J call TRBJ1-5; possibly TRBD1 for D (6 bases). This CDR3 has 13 residues. Germline CDR1 is SNHLY and CDR2 is FYNNEI. Trimming cost V 7 bases and J 4 bases, with 11 bases left between them. The CDR3 bases are TGTGCCAGCAACAGAGACAGGAATCAGCCCCAGCATTTT. Translating gives CASNRDRNQPQHF.

The V call is TRBV7-3, the J call TRBJ1-6, with 9 bases identical to TRBD1. This CDR3 spans 17 amino acids. Losses at the gene ends were 0 bases for V and 7 bases for J; bases not matched to a gene: 7. Per germline, CDR1 SGHTA and CDR2 FQGTGA. The CDR3 DNA follows: TGTGCCAGCAGCTTAACGGGGGGACAGGGAGAAAATTCACCCCTCCACTTT. Its protein product is CASSLTGGQGENSPLHF.

J is TRBJ1-5 and V is TRBV19; D perhaps matches TRBD1 (5 bases). Trimming shortened V by 2 bases and J by 2 bases, and 10 bases separated the two germline ends. CDR1 is LNHDA, CDR2 SQIVND, per germline (reference sequence). This CDR3 is 15 amino acids long. The CDR3 spells CASSIWGRRNQPQHF. The CDR3 nucleotides are TGTGCCAGTAGTATATGGGGACGACGCAATCAGCCCCAGCATTTT. The full variable domain, rest sourced from reference TRBV19 and TRBJ1-5, is DGGITQSPKYLFRKEGQNVTLSCEQNLNHDAMYWYRQDPGQGLRLIYYSQIVNDFQKGDIAEGYSVSREKKESFPLTVTSAQKNPTAFYLCASSIWGRRNQPQHFGDGTRLSIL.

The CDR3 DNA is TGTGCCAGCAGTTCAACCGGGACAGCCGACTATGGCTACACCTTC. It codes for CASSSTGTADYGYTF. This chain connects TRBV28 to TRBJ1-2; 7 bases are a match to TRBD1. Trimming removed 4 bases from V and 3 bases from J; junction bases left unmatched: 8. CDR1 is MDHEN, CDR2 SYDVKM, per germline. This CDR3 is built from 15 residues.

The V gene is TRBV2, the J gene TRBJ1-5; no clear D. CDR3 length: 13 amino acids. Germline V CDR1 and CDR2: SNHLY, FYNNEI. Trimming took off 7 bases at V and 7 bases at J, with 14 bases between the two ends. CDR3 nucleotide sequence: TGTGCCAGCATGGGTGGCGGGCAACAGCCCCAGCATTTT. Its translation is CASMGGGQQPQHF.

This clone was observed once. The rearrangement links TRBV28 to TRBJ1-5, with D hard to call. The length of the CDR3 is 15 residues. In germline, CDR1 is MDHEN, CDR2 SYDVKM. The V and J ends lost 11 bases and 4 bases respectively, with 21 bases between them. CDR3 residues: CACRISNTVNQPQHF. The CDR3 bases are TGTGCCTGCCGTATCTCTAATACAGTTAATCAGCCCCAGCATTTT.

There are many counts of this clone. The chain links TRBV1 to TRBJ1-5. TRBV1 is given as a pseudogene. The CDR3 has 17 residues. The CDR3 protein is CTSSQEDTRDGNQPQHF. The CDR3 bases are TGCACCAGCAGCCAAGAAGATACCAGGGACGGCAATCAGCCCCAGCATTTT.

This chain connects TRBV11-3 to TRBJ2-3, with TRBD1 as a possible D gene (5 bases). This CDR3 spans 15 amino acids. Trimming took off 0 bases at V and 3 bases at J, with 10 bases between the two ends. Germline CDR1 reads SGHNT; CDR2 reads YENEEA. CDR3 region: CASSLDSAGTDTQYF. The CDR3 region has the DNA TGTGCCAGCAGCTTAGATTCTGCAGGGACAGATACGCAGTATTTT.